This TCR beta chain emerged from a study of cytomegalovirus exposure and HLA in healthy donors. Study-level background: Among the 350 to 500 donors who were genotyped, over 70% fell in the genetic ancestry cluster that is associated with self-reported Caucasian donors.

A multiplex PCR was run with 60 Vbeta primers and 13 Jbeta primers. Profiled with immunoSEQ multiplex PCR; TCRdb holds only in-frame clones, not every one. The sample shows around 200,000 clones, 75% to 85% of them seen only once. V lost 0 bases and J 6 bases, leaving 8 bases between the germline ends. Germline V gene lookup returns CDR1 SEHNR and CDR2 FQNEAQ (reference sequence). The CDR3 loop spans 14 amino acids. Note on this clone: What it binds is unknown.

Study-wide findings and caveats: Generally TCR sequences proved uncommon, though certain public TCRs appeared in numerous donors. Cytomegalovirus status, reportedly, was diagnosed with high specificity and sensitivity by the classifier.

Material for sequencing was PBMCs. The clonotype originates from a woman aged 18 to 35 in good health and CMV-seronegative. The rearrangement links TRBV7-9 to TRBJ2-2; TRBD2 might be the D (5 bases). The DNA of the CDR3 is TGTGCCAGCAGCTTAGCGAGGGTGGCCGGGGAGCTGTTTTTT. Its translation is CASSLARVAGELFF. Variable domain in full (rest from reference TRBV7-9 and TRBJ2-2): DTGVSQNPRHKITKRGQNVTFRCDPISEHNRLYWYRQTLGQGPEFLTYFQNEAQLEKSRLLSDRFSAERPKGSFSTLEIQRTEQGDSAMYLCASSLARVAGELFFGEGSRLTVL.